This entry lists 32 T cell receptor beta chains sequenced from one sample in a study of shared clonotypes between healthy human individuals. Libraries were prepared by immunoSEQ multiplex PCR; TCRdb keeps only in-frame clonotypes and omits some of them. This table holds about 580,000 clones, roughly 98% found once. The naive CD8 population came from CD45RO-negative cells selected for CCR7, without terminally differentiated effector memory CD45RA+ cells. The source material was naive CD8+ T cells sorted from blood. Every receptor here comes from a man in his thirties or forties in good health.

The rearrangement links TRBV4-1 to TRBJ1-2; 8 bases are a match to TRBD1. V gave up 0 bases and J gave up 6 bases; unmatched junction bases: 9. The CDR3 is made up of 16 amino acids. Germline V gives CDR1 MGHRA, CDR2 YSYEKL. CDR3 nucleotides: TGCGCCAGCAGCCAAGATGTAGCAGGGGGCGTGGATGGCTACACCTTC. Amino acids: CASSQDVAGGVDGYTF.

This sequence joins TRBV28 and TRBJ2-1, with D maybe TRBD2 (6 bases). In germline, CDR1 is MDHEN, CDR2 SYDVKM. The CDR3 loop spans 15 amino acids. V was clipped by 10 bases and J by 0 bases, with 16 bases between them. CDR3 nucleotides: TGTGCCACAGGAAATCGGGAGTACTCCTACAATGAGCAGTTCTTC. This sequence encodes CATGNREYSYNEQFF.

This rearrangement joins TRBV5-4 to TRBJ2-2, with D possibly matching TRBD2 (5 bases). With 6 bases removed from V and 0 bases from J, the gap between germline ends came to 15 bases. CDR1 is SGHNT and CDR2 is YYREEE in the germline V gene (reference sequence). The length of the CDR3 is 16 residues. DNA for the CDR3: TGTGCCAGCACCCCTTGGCAGGAGGCGAACACCGGGGAGCTGTTTTTT. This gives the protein CASTPWQEANTGELFF.

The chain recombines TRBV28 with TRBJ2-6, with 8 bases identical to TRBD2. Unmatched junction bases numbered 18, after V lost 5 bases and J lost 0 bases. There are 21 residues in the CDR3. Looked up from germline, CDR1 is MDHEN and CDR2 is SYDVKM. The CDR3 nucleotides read TGTGCCAGCAGTCCCCGGGGGGGGTACAGGACAAGTATCTCTGGGGCCAACGTCCTGACTTTC. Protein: CASSPRGGYRTSISGANVLTF.

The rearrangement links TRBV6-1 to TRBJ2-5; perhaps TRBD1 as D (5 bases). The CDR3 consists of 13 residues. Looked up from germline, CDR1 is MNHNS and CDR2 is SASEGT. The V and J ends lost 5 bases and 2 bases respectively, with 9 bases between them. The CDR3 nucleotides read TGTGCCAGCAGTCGCCGACAGCAAGAGACCCAGTACTTC. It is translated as CASSRRQQETQYF.

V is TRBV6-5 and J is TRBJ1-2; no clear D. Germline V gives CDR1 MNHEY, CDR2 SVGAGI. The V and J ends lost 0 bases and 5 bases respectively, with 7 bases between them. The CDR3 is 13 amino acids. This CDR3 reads CASSYSARYGYTF. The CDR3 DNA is TGTGCCAGCAGTTACTCGGCGAGGTATGGCTACACCTTC.

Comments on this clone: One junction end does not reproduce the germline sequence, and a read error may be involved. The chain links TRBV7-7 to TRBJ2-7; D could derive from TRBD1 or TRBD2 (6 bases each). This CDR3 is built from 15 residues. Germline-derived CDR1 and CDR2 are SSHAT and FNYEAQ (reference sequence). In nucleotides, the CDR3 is TGTGCTAGCAGCTTAGCGCCCGGGGGCGAGTACGAGCAGTACTTC. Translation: CASSLAPGGEYEQYF.

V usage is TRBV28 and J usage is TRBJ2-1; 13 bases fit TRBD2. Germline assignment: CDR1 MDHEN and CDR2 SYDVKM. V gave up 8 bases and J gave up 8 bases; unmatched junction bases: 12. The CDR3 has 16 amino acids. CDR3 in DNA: TGTGCCAGCGATAAACTAGCGGGAGGGTTCGAGGATGAGCAGTTCTTC. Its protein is CASDKLAGGFEDEQFF.

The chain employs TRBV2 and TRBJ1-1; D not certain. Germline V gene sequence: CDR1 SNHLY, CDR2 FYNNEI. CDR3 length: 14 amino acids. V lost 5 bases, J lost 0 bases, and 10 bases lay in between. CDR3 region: CASSSGFMNTEAFF. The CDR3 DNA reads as TGTGCCAGCAGTTCAGGATTCATGAACACTGAAGCTTTCTTT.

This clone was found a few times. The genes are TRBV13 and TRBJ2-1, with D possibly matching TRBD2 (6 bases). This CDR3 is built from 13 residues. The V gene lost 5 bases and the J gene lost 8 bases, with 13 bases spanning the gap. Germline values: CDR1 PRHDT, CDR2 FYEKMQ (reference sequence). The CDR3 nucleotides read TGTGCCAGCAGCGCCCCTAGCGCCTATGAGCAGTTCTTC. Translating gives CASSAPSAYEQFF.

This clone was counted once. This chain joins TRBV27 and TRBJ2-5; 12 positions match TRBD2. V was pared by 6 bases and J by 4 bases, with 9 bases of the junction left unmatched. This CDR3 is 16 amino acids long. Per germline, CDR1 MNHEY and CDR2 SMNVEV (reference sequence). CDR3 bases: TGTGCCAGCAGAACTCGACTAGCGGGAGTGTTAGAGACCCAGTACTTC. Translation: CASRTRLAGVLETQYF.

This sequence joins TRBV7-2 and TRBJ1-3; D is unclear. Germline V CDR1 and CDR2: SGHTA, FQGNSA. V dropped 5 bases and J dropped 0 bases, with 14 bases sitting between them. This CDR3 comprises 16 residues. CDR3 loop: CASSLQINPSGNTIYF. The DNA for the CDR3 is TGTGCCAGCAGCCTCCAAATCAACCCCTCTGGAAACACCATATATTTT.

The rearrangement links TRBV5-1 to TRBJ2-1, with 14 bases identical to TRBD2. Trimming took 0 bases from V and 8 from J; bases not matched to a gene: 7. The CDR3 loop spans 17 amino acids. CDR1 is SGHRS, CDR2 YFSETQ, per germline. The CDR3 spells CASSLVDPGLAGDEQFF. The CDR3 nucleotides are TGCGCCAGCAGCTTGGTGGACCCGGGACTAGCGGGAGATGAGCAGTTCTTC.

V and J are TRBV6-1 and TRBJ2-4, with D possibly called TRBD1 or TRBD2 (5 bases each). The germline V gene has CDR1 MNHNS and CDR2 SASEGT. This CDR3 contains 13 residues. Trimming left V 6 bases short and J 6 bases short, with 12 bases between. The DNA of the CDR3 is TGTGCCAGCAGCGGGACCGATCGAAACATTCAGTACTTC. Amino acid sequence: CASSGTDRNIQYF.

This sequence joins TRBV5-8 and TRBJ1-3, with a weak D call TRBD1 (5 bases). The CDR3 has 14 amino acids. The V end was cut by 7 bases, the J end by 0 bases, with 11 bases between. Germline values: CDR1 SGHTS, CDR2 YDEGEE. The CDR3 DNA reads TGTGCCAGCCGACAGTCTTTCTCTGGAAACACCATATATTTT. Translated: CASRQSFSGNTIYF.

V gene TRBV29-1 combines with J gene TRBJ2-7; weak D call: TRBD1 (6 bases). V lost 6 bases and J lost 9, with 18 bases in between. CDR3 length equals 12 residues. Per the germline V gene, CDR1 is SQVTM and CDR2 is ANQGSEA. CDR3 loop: CSVQGLPAGQYF. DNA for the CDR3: TGCAGCGTCCAGGGGTTACCGGCGGGGCAGTACTTC.

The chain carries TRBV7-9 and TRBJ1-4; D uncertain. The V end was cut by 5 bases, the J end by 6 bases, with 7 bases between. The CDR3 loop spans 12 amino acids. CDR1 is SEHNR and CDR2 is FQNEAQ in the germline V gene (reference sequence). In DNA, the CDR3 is TGTGCCAGCAGCCCTCCTGATGAAAAACTGTTTTTT. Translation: CASSPPDEKLFF.

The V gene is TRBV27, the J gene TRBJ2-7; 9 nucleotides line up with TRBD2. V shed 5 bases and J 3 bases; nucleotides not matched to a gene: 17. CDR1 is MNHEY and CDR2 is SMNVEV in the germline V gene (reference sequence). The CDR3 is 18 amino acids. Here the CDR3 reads CASSPYRLDSGRIYEQYF. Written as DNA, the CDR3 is TGTGCCAGCAGTCCGTACAGGTTGGACAGCGGGAGGATCTACGAGCAGTACTTC.

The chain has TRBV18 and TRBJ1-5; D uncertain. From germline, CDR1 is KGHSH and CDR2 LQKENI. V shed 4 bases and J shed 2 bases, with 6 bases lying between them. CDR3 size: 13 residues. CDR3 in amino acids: CASSQGGNQPQHF. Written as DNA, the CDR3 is TGTGCCAGCTCACAGGGCGGCAATCAGCCCCAGCATTTT.

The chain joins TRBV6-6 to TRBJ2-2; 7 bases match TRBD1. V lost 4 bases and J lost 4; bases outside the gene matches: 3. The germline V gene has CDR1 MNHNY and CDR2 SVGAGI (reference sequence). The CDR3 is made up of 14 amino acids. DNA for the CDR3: TGTGCCAGCAGTTCTTCAGGGGGCACCGGGGAGCTGTTTTTT. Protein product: CASSSSGGTGELFF.

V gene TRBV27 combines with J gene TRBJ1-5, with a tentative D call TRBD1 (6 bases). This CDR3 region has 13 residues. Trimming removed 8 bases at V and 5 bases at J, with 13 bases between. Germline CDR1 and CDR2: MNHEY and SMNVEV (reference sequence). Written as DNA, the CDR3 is TGTGCCAGCGGCCGGGGGCCCCATCAGCCCCAGCATTTT. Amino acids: CASGRGPHQPQHF.

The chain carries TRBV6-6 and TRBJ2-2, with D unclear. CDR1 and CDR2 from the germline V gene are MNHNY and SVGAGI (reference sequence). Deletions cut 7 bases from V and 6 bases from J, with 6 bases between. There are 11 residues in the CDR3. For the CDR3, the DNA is TGTGCCAGCACAAAGGCCGGGGAGCTGTTTTTT. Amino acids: CASTKAGELFF.

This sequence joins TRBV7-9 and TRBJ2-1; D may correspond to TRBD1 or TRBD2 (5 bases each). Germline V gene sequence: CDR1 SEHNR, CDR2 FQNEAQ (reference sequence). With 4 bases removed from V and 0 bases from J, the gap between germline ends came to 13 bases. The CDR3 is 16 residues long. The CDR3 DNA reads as TGTGCCAGCAGCTACGGGACGGTGAGCTCCTACAATGAGCAGTTCTTC. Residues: CASSYGTVSSYNEQFF.

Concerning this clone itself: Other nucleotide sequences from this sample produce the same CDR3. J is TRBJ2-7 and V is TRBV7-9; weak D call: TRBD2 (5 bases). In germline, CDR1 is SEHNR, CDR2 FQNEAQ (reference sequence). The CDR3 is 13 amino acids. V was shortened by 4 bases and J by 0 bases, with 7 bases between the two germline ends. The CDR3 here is CASSSRDSYEQYF. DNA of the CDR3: TGTGCCAGCAGCTCCCGGGACTCCTACGAGCAGTACTTC. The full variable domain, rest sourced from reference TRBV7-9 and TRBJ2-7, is DTGVSQNPRHKITKRGQNVTFRCDPISEHNRLYWYRQTLGQGPEFLTYFQNEAQLEKSRLLSDRFSAERPKGSFSTLEIQRTEQGDSAMYLCASSSRDSYEQYFGPGTRLTVT.

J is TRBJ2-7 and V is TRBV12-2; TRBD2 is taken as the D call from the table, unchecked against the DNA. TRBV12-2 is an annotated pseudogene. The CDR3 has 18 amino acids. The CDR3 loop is CASRLAPDLLAGDGGQYF. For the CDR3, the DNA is TGTGCAAGTCGCTTAGCCCCTGATCTGCTAGCGGGAGATGGTGGGCAGTACTTC.

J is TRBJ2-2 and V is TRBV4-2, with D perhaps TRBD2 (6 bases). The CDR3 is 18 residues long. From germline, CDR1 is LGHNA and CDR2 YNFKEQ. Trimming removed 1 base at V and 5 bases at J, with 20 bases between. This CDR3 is CASSQVMFGSGSTGELFF. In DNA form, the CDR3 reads TGTGCCAGCAGCCAAGTTATGTTCGGGAGTGGTTCGACCGGGGAGCTGTTTTTT.

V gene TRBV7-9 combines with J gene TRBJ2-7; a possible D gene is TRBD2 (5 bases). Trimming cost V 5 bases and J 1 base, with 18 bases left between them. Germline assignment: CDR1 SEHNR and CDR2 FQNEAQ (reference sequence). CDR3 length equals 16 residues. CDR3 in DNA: TGTGCCAGCAGCCCCCGTAGCGCCCAAATATCCTACGAGCAGTACTTC. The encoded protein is CASSPRSAQISYEQYF. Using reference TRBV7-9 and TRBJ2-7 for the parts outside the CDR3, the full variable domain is DTGVSQNPRHKITKRGQNVTFRCDPISEHNRLYWYRQTLGQGPEFLTYFQNEAQLEKSRLLSDRFSAERPKGSFSTLEIQRTEQGDSAMYLCASSPRSAQISYEQYFGPGTRLTVT.

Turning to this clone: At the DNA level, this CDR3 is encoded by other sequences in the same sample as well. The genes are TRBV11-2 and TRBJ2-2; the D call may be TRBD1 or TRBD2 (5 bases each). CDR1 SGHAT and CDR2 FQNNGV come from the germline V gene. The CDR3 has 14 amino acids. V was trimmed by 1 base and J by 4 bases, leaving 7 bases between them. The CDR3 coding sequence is TGTGCCAGCAGCTTAGGGGGGTCCACCGGGGAGCTGTTTTTT. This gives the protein CASSLGGSTGELFF.

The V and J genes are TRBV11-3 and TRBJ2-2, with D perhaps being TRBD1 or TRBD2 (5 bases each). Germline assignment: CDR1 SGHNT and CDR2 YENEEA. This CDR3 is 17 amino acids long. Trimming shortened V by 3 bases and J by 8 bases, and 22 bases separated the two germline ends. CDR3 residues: CASSFLPGRDLEGELFF. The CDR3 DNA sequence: TGTGCCAGCAGCTTCCTTCCTGGCCGGGACCTCGAAGGGGAGCTGTTTTTT.

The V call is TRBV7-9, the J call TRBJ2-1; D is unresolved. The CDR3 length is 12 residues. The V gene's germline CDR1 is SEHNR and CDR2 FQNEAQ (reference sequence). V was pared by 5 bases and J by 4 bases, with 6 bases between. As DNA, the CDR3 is TGTGCCAGCAGCGAAGGATACAATGAGCAGTTCTTC. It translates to CASSEGYNEQFF.

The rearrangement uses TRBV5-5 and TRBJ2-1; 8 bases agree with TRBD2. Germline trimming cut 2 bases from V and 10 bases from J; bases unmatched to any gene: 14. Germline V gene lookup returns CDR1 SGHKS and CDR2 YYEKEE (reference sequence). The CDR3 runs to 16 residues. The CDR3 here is CASSLYGTRDPEEQFF. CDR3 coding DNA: TGTGCCAGCAGCTTATACGGGACTAGGGATCCGGAGGAGCAGTTCTTC.

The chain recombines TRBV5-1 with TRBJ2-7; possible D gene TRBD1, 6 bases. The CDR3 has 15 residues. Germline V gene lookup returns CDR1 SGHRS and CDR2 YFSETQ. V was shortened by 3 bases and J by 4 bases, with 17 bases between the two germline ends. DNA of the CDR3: TGCGCCAGCAGCTATACCGGGACAAAGGTATACGAGCAGTACTTC. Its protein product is CASSYTGTKVYEQYF. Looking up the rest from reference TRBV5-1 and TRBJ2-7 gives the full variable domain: KAGVTQTPRYLIKTRGQQVTLSCSPISGHRSVSWYQQTPGQGLQFLFEYFSETQRNKGNFPGRFSGRQFSNSRSEMNVSTLELGDSALYLCASSYTGTKVYEQYFGPGTRLTVT.